The sequence of this T cell receptor (beta chain) was determined in a study of blood T cell repertoires in COVID-19. Study summary: Samples came from the United States, Italy and Spain, spanning acute and convalescent COVID-19. The analysed material was cDNA or gDNA that came from T cells, B-cell-depleted T cells, or PBMCs.

Original analysis: Amplification of reference gene primers provided the estimated nucleated cell counts. Libraries were prepared by immunoSEQ multiplex PCR; TCRdb keeps only in-frame clonotypes and omits some of them. Clonal size and the V and J genes are those of that table, whereas D and trimming came from the DNA. The table includes around 290,000 clones, more than 85% detected once. V was clipped by 2 bases and J by 1 base, with 5 bases between them. The CDR3 runs 13 residues. In Seattle, patients joined the study during active infection and were tracked longitudinally. The V gene is TRBV12-3 or TRBV12-4, the J gene TRBJ1-1, with D unclear. The sequence derives from a woman aged 30 to 39 with COVID-19, enrolled during active disease. Sequencing was carried out using peripheral blood. CDR3 protein: CASSLSQNTEAFF. CDR3 bases: TGTGCCAGCAGTTTAAGCCAGAACACTGAAGCTTTCTTT.